The T cell receptor (beta chain) described here comes from a study of blood T cells in healthy people across ages (dated by TCRdb to between 2014 and 2017). For the wider study: In model experiments, template switching captured roughly one uniquely barcoded TCR beta cDNA molecule for every two T cells. The donors were divided into four age groups: young (average roughly 15 years), middle-aged (almost 40), aged (about 60) and long-lived (roughly 88). To track age-related changes in TCR beta repertoire diversity, the study relied on deep sequencing normalized with unique cDNA molecular identifiers. Two additional independent replicas of 1 million unique cDNA reads from the same blood draw were analyzed for two donors (one aged 18 to 29 and one aged 80 or older). Points the paper makes about the study in general: Donor CMV infection status was unknown, potentially confounding age-related changes in expanded clonotypes. Bulk unsorted PBMC profiling prevented conclusive comparison of naive and antigen-experienced compartments. Observed TCR beta diversity per million T cells fell roughly linearly with age, and a significant reduction was already apparent by age approximately 40. Estimates of total diversity from one million sequenced T cells were regarded as lower bounds and underestimates. The long-lived group showed more naive CD4+ T cells, fewer expanded clones and increased TCR diversity than the aged group, suggesting age selection. There was a strong correlation between observed TCR beta diversity and the percentage of naive T cells measured by flow cytometry.

The donors were roughly 40 Caucasian individuals from Russia, aged 6 to 90 years, who were systemically healthy. Around 10 milliliters of peripheral blood were collected from each donor into EDTA-treated Vacutainer tubes. Ficoll-Paque density-gradient centrifugation was used to isolate PBMCs, with at least 6 million obtained per sample. Trizol reagent was used to extract total RNA from the PBMCs, yielding at least 5 micrograms per sample. For every donor, flow cytometry on a PBMC aliquot measured the percentage of naive CD45RAhigh/CD27high T cells. This clonotype was seen only a few times. Its recognized antigen is unknown. The input lacks base qualities; no much larger clone sits a single base away. V sheds 4 bases and J sheds 0 bases, leaving 12 bases between their ends. Taken from cysteine to phenylalanine, the CDR3 has 15 residues. This entry keeps only the CDR3 DNA: 45 bases, framed from base 1.

The method was 5' RACE. Data came from an Illumina HiSeq 2500. A second PCR of roughly 7 to 12 cycles was run with a J-beta primer mix and a sample-barcoded 5' primer. A template-switch 5' adaptor carrying 12 random nucleotides introduced a unique molecular identifier onto each TCR beta cDNA molecule. Each sample yielded at least 2.5 million CDR3-containing paired-end reads. All of the RNA was converted into first-strand cDNA using the Mint cDNA synthesis kit, with a TRBC-specific oligonucleotide serving as the primer. All cDNA was treated with uracil-DNA glycosylase and then went through a first 18-cycle PCR with the universal primers M1SS and BC2_uni_R. In the paper's pipeline: For normalization, 1 million high-quality reads, each with a distinct molecular identifier, were randomly selected from each sample. Reads with shared molecular identifiers were discarded instead of being binned into consensus sequences. CDR3 identification, clonotype clustering and error correction used MiTCR with a Q25 quality threshold and the strictest error-elimination algorithm. A nonparametric unseen species model with Euler transformation was used to estimate lower-bound total TCR beta diversity. The public reads were reanalyzed by TCRdb: fastp trimming at Q25, MiXCR alignment, in-frame beta chains only. Rows with one shared CDR3 protein collapse into an entry with the most common genes and DNA. In this record, the V and J calls reflect TCRdb's handling and not the investigators' own analysis. This sample comprises some 760,000 distinct CDR3 sequences, about 25% of them detected only once. The top ten clonotypes cover under 9.5% of the sample.

The same sample was also used in a study of T cells of mothers and their children. As noted in the second study: Nine systemically healthy Caucasian individuals, comprising three mothers and their six children, were included as donors. cDNA synthesis consumed the entire amount of extracted RNA, loaded at about 1.5 ug RNA in each 15 ul reaction. Sample barcodes and 2-4 random nucleotides were added via the M1S primer in the second PCR. Over 10 million TCR beta CDR3 reads came from each mother, compared with about 3 million reads from each child. Thymic selection shapes the output of TCR recombination in a similar way in related and unrelated pairs, and inherited differences have a minor effect. Normalized repertoire overlap in related mother-child pairs was always slightly higher than in unrelated mother-child pairs, but the difference was never significant. With a sensitivity of approximately 100 clones per million clonotypes, no persistent microchimeric T cell clones were detected. Deep NGS was used in the study to compare the TCR beta repertoires of mothers and children and to look for features that separate related mother-child pairs from unrelated individuals. The mean age was 40 +/- 4 years for the mothers and about 10 +/- 4 years for the children. After adapter ligation with NEBNext reagents, the libraries were sequenced on Illumina HiSeq 2000 with 100+100 nt paired-end reads. To prevent cross-contamination, the mother and child libraries were prepared a month apart and were sequenced in separate runs. Each donor had between roughly 450,000 and 2,100,000 distinct TCR beta clonotypes identified. Naive TCR beta clonotypes were estimated from low-frequency clonotypes matched to each donor's FACS-determined naive share, without sorting.

In this chain, TRBV12-3 or TRBV12-4 is recombined with TRBJ1-1; tentative D gene TRBD1, with 5 bases matching. The sequenced material came from blood. The source of this sequence is a boy younger than 18 in good health. The DNA sequence is given as TGTGCCAGCAGTTCCCAGGGCAGTATGAACACTGAAGCTTTCTTT. It is translated as CASSSQGSMNTEAFF.